This TCR beta chain was sequenced for a study of post-analysis software for immune sequencing data. The study, taken as a whole, reports: Patients showed TRBV5-6, TRBV5-1 and TRBV20-1 among a few TRBV segments more frequent than in controls.

On this clonotype itself: The target antigen is unknown. A much larger clone is a single base away; this may be a read error.

The ends lost 2 bases at V and 7 bases at J; junction bases unmatched: 4. CDR3 length: 13 amino acids. cDNA libraries for TCR beta contained unique molecular identifiers. Each CDR3 protein gets one entry after TCRdb re-called the PCR reads with MiXCR. The table records some 240,000 distinct CDR3 sequences, 30% to 45% of them present only once. Sequencing was carried out using blood. V gene TRBV12-3 or TRBV12-4 combines with J gene TRBJ1-2, with 7 bases lining up with TRBD1. The source is a girl aged 10-17 years with multiple sclerosis. The CDR3 protein is CASSLMQGVGYTF. The DNA for the CDR3 is TGTGCCAGCAGTTTAATGCAGGGGGTTGGCTACACCTTC.